This entry describes one T cell receptor (beta chain). The table came from immunoSEQ multiplex PCR; TCRdb's copy has only in-frame clones and leaves some out. This sample has roughly 200,000 clones, with 80% found just once. This entry belongs to a study of blood T cell repertoires in COVID-19. This clonotype was sampled from a man aged 55 to 70 with acute or convalescent COVID-19. The sample comprised peripheral blood.

The CDR3 is CASSLGQTMNTEAFF. The CDR3 DNA reads TGCGCCAGCAGCCTGGGACAGACCATGAACACTGAAGCTTTCTTT. This chain uses TRBV5-1 with TRBJ1-1; 7 bases align to TRBD1. Trimming at V came to 4 bases and at J to 0 bases, leaving 6 bases not matched to a gene. Germline-derived CDR1 and CDR2 are SGHRS and YFSETQ. The CDR3 covers 15 residues.